Shown below are 30 T cell receptor beta chains from a single sample sequenced in a study of OX40 agonist ivuxolimab in advanced cancers. Sequencing was performed with immunoSEQ multiplex PCR; in TCRdb, only in-frame clones are kept and a portion is missing. The repertoire holds around 19,000 clones, with 65% to 90% as singletons. The sample here was CD4+ or CD8+ T cells sorted from blood, taken in a trial of the OX40 agonist ivuxolimab. These receptors were obtained from an adult with an advanced solid tumor such as melanoma, head and neck, liver or kidney cancer.

CDR3 residues: CASSGTSGKPGVSSYNEQFF. The CDR3 nucleotides read TGTGCCAGCAGTGGGACTAGCGGGAAGCCAGGCGTGAGCTCCTACAATGAGCAGTTCTTC. The genes are TRBV2 and TRBJ2-1; 12 nucleotides align to TRBD2. V was clipped by 4 bases and J by 0 bases; unmatched bases: 13. The CDR3 runs to 20 residues. In germline, CDR1 is SNHLY, CDR2 FYNNEI. Full variable domain (outside the CDR3, taken from reference TRBV2 and TRBJ2-1): EPEVTQTPSHQVTQMGQEVILRCVPISNHLYFYWYRQILGQKVEFLVSFYNNEISEKSEIFDDQFSVERPDGSNFTLKIRSTKLEDSAMYFCASSGTSGKPGVSSYNEQFFGPGTRLTVL.

In its sample, this clone was seen a few times. V is TRBV10-3 and J is TRBJ2-7, with 7 bases aligning to TRBD2. The length of the CDR3 is 17 residues. Unmatched junction bases numbered 17, after V lost 3 bases and J lost 6 bases. The V gene's germline CDR1 is ENHRY and CDR2 SYGVKD. Written as DNA, the CDR3 is TGTGCCATCAGTGAATTCTCAGGGTACTTCAAGCGGGGCGAGCAGTACTTC. Translation gives CAISEFSGYFKRGEQYF.

This sequence joins TRBV5-4 and TRBJ2-7; weak D call: TRBD2 (6 bases). CDR3 length equals 13 residues. V was pared by 4 bases and J by 3 bases, with 11 bases between. Germline V gives CDR1 SGHNT, CDR2 YYREEE (reference sequence). CDR3 in amino acids: CASSGRTNYEQYF. Written as DNA, the CDR3 is TGTGCCAGCAGCGGGAGGACAAACTACGAGCAGTACTTC.

This clone was found once. This chain links TRBV10-3 with TRBJ2-7; D is possibly TRBD1 or TRBD2 (6 bases each). The CDR3 consists of 19 residues. Germline CDR1 reads ENHRY; CDR2 reads SYGVKD. Trimming left V 0 bases short and J 0 bases short, with 21 bases between. CDR3 amino acids: CAISESTQPGATNSYEQYF. For the CDR3, the DNA is TGTGCCATCAGTGAGTCGACTCAGCCGGGGGCTACGAACTCCTACGAGCAGTACTTC.

The chain joins TRBV18 to TRBJ2-7; 16 nucleotides agree with TRBD2. The V and J ends lost 3 bases and 5 bases, in that order; junction bases with no gene match: 7. The CDR3 extends over 17 amino acids. Germline V gene lookup returns CDR1 KGHSH and CDR2 LQKENI. CDR3 loop: CASSPGTSGRAVHEQYF. The DNA of the CDR3 is TGTGCCAGCTCACCCGGGACTAGCGGGAGGGCCGTCCACGAGCAGTACTTC.

V gene TRBV5-4 combines with J gene TRBJ1-5, with TRBD1 matching 7 bases. CDR1 is SGHNT, CDR2 YYREEE, per germline (reference sequence). Unmatched junction bases numbered 5, after V lost 0 bases and J lost 5 bases. The CDR3 runs 15 residues. The CDR3 here is CASSLERGQDQPQHF. The CDR3 region has the DNA TGTGCCAGCAGCTTGGAGAGGGGGCAGGATCAGCCCCAGCATTTT.

The chain combines TRBV29-1 with TRBJ2-5; D is uncertain. The DNA end is a closer match to TRBJ2-7, so the J assignment may be wrong. Germline CDR1 and CDR2: SQVTM and ANQGSEA. This CDR3 spans 11 amino acids. Written as DNA, the CDR3 is TGCAGCGTTGAAAGGGCACACGAGCAGTACTTC. As protein: CSVERAHEQYF.

J is TRBJ2-5 and V is TRBV2, with a possible D match to TRBD1 (5 bases). V was pared by 7 bases and J by 0 bases, with 6 bases between. Germline-derived CDR1 and CDR2 are SNHLY and FYNNEI. The CDR3 runs to 12 residues. CDR3 nucleotide sequence: TGTGCCAGCAACAGGTACCAAGAGACCCAGTACTTC. It yields the protein CASNRYQETQYF.

V gene TRBV14 combines with J gene TRBJ1-1, with D perhaps TRBD1 (5 bases). The CDR3 contains 16 residues. Germline-derived CDR1 and CDR2 are SGHDN and FVKESK. Trimming removed 7 bases at V and 3 bases at J, with 21 bases between. DNA of the CDR3: TGTGCCAGCACCCGAGGGTATCGTGGGGGGTACACTGAAGCTTTCTTT. Translation: CASTRGYRGGYTEAFF.

The rearrangement links TRBV7-6 to TRBJ2-3; TRBD1 aligns across 11 bases. This CDR3 is 15 amino acids long. Germline V lookup: CDR1 SGHVS, CDR2 FNYEAQ. J was trimmed by 4 bases and V by 3 bases; bases with no gene match: 3. The CDR3 DNA reads TGTGCCAGCAGCTTTTGGACAGGGGGCTCAGATACGCAGTATTTT. Translated: CASSFWTGGSDTQYF.

This clone showed up just once. The rearrangement joins TRBV5-4 to TRBJ2-7; 7 nucleotides agree with TRBD2. The germline CDR1 and CDR2 sequences are SGHNT and YYREEE (reference sequence). This CDR3 has 16 amino acids. The V gene end was trimmed by 0 bases and the J gene end by 9 bases; junction bases not matched to a gene: 15. CDR3 DNA sequence: TGTGCCAGCAGCTTGGATCAAGCGGGGCCACCGCCCGGGCAGTACTTC. Encoded protein: CASSLDQAGPPPGQYF.

In this sample, this clone turned up once. V gene TRBV21-1 combines with J gene TRBJ1-2. TRBV21-1 is assigned pseudogene status. The CDR3 contains 12 residues. Here the CDR3 DNA reads TGTGCCAGCAGACAGACTACTTATGGCTACACCTTC. It yields the protein CASRQTTYGYTF.

The chain joins TRBV27 to TRBJ1-6; D possibly corresponds to TRBD1 (6 bases). The V end was cut by 6 bases, the J end by 15 bases, with 18 bases between. Germline V CDR1 and CDR2: MNHEY, SMNVEV (reference sequence). The CDR3 is 13 amino acids. The CDR3 region is CASRPVEGGSLHF. For the CDR3, the DNA is TGTGCCAGCAGACCCGTGGAGGGGGGTAGCCTCCACTTT.

The chain uses TRBV5-1 and TRBJ1-3, with D possibly being TRBD1 (6 bases). Germline V lookup: CDR1 SGHRS, CDR2 YFSETQ. V was pared by 4 bases and J by 3 bases, with 11 bases between. This CDR3 contains 14 residues. The CDR3: CASSQDSFGNTIYF. In DNA, the CDR3 is TGCGCCAGCAGCCAGGACAGTTTTGGAAACACCATATATTTT.

V is TRBV9 and J is TRBJ2-5, with D unresolved. Germline V gene data show CDR1 as SGDLS and CDR2 as YYNGEE. The germline V and J ends were trimmed by 4 bases and 0 bases, with 4 bases remaining between them. This CDR3 has 12 amino acids. The CDR3 is CASSYNQETQYF. The CDR3 DNA reads TGTGCCAGCAGCTATAACCAAGAGACCCAGTACTTC. Full variable domain (outside the CDR3, taken from reference TRBV9 and TRBJ2-5): DSGVTQTPKHLITATGQRVTLRCSPRSGDLSVYWYQQSLDQGLQFLIQYYNGEERAKGNILERFSAQQFPDLHSELNLSSLELGDSALYFCASSYNQETQYFGPGTRLLVL.

The chain couples TRBV4-3 to TRBJ2-3, with D maybe TRBD2 (5 bases). The CDR3 totals 16 residues. Trimming took off 1 base at V and 4 bases at J, with 15 bases between the two ends. CDR1 is LGHNA and CDR2 is YSLEER in the germline V gene. The CDR3 spells CASSQGSLAKADTQYF. The CDR3 coding sequence is TGCGCCAGCAGCCAAGGCTCGTTAGCGAAGGCAGATACGCAGTATTTT.

V usage is TRBV6-5 and J usage is TRBJ2-7; weak D call: TRBD2 (5 bases). The CDR3 contains 12 residues. Germline-derived CDR1 and CDR2 are MNHEY and SVGAGI. The ends were cut back, 6 bases at V and 2 bases at J, with 8 bases in the middle. CDR3 in DNA: TGTGCCAGCAGGGGGAGTCCCTACGAGCAGTACTTC. Protein product: CASRGSPYEQYF.

The J gene is TRBJ2-3, the V gene TRBV5-4; 7 bases map to TRBD2. The germline CDR1 and CDR2 sequences are SGHNT and YYREEE (reference sequence). This CDR3 has 15 amino acids. The ends lost 0 bases at V and 4 bases at J; junction bases unmatched: 5. Written as DNA, the CDR3 is TGTGCCAGCAGCTTGGGGGAGGGCCGGTCAGATACGCAGTATTTT. Residues: CASSLGEGRSDTQYF.

This clone was recorded only once. The chain carries TRBV30 and TRBJ2-5; no firm D call. Germline V gives CDR1 GTSNPN, CDR2 SVGIG (reference sequence). The CDR3 runs 11 residues. Trimming removed 1 base at V and 5 bases at J, with 5 bases between. The CDR3 region has the DNA TGTGCCTGGAGTGGGTTGGAGACCCAGTACTTC. It is translated as CAWSGLETQYF.

The chain is built from TRBV4-1 and TRBJ2-5; no firm D call. Germline V gives CDR1 MGHRA, CDR2 YSYEKL. The V end was cut by 1 base, the J end by 0 bases, with 9 bases between. This CDR3 has 15 amino acids. The CDR3 region is CASSQVGIYQETQYF. The CDR3 DNA reads as TGCGCCAGCAGCCAAGTGGGGATCTACCAAGAGACCCAGTACTTC.

V gene TRBV7-2 combines with J gene TRBJ2-1; 13 bases map to TRBD2. The germline V gene has CDR1 SGHTA and CDR2 FQGNSA. This CDR3 region has 16 residues. V shed 5 bases, J shed 7 bases, and the junction held 8 bases outside the gene matches. The CDR3 reads CASSPRLAGGANEQFF. The CDR3 nucleotides are TGTGCCAGCAGCCCACGACTAGCGGGGGGAGCAAATGAGCAGTTCTTC. Drawing the rest from reference TRBV7-2 and TRBJ2-1, the complete variable domain is GAGVSQSPSNKVTEKGKDVELRCDPISGHTALYWYRQSLGQGLEFLIYFQGNSAPDKSGLPSDRFSAERTGGSVSTLTIQRTQQEDSAVYLCASSPRLAGGANEQFFGPGTRLTVL.

The chain links TRBV11-3 to TRBJ2-5; 11 nucleotides line up with TRBD2. Germline values: CDR1 SGHNT, CDR2 YENEEA. The CDR3 is 15 amino acids. With V trimmed by 5 bases and J by 5 bases, 7 bases remained unmatched. Here the CDR3 DNA reads TGTGCCAGCAGCCATAGCGGGGGGGCCTTGGAGACCCAGTACTTC. Its translation: CASSHSGGALETQYF.

CDR3 nucleotide sequence: TGTGCCACCGGTCGTGGGTTCGAGCAGTACTTC. Translating gives CATGRGFEQYF. The V gene is TRBV6-9, the J gene TRBJ2-7; D call uncertain. The germline V and J ends were trimmed by 10 bases and 6 bases, with 13 bases remaining between them. Germline V gene lookup returns CDR1 MNHGY and CDR2 SVAAGI. The CDR3 extends over 11 amino acids.

This clone was counted between two and nine times. This chain uses TRBV7-6 with TRBJ2-5; TRBD2 might be the D (6 bases). CDR3 length equals 15 residues. CDR1 and CDR2 (germline): SGHVS, FNYEAQ. Trimming took off 4 bases at V and 2 bases at J, with 14 bases between the two ends. The CDR3 bases are TGTGCCAGCAGCTCCCTCGGGGGACGGCAAGAGACCCAGTACTTC. This codes for CASSSLGGRQETQYF.

The sample holds one count of this clone. The chain joins TRBV4-1 to TRBJ1-5; TRBD1 aligns across 8 bases. Unmatched junction bases numbered 9, after V lost 0 bases and J lost 5 bases. CDR3 length: 17 amino acids. Germline CDR1 reads MGHRA; CDR2 reads YSYEKL. CDR3 protein: CASSQDSGQAAHQPQHF. The CDR3, as DNA: TGCGCCAGCAGCCAAGATTCGGGACAGGCGGCGCATCAGCCCCAGCATTTT.

In this sample, this clone turned up a few times. This rearrangement joins TRBV10-1 to TRBJ1-5; D is unresolved. Germline V gene data show CDR1 as WNHNN and CDR2 as SYGVQD (reference sequence). The CDR3 runs 12 residues. Deletions cut 3 bases from V and 2 bases from J, with 2 bases between. The CDR3: CASSDGNQPQHF. The DNA of the CDR3 is TGCGCCAGCAGTGACGGCAATCAGCCCCAGCATTTT.

This chain joins TRBV11-2 and TRBJ2-5; 7 bases are a match to TRBD1. There are 18 residues in the CDR3. Germline values: CDR1 SGHAT, CDR2 FQNNGV. V was clipped by 6 bases and J by 1 base; unmatched bases: 17. Written as DNA, the CDR3 is TGTGCCAGCAGTAGAGTAAGGGACAGCTACCCCCCCCAAGAGACCCAGTACTTC. Amino acid sequence: CASSRVRDSYPPQETQYF.

This chain connects TRBV29-1 to TRBJ1-1; no clear D gene. Germline loops: CDR1 SQVTM, CDR2 ANQGSEA. Trimming left V 4 bases short and J 6 bases short, with 12 bases between. This CDR3 region has 12 residues. The CDR3 DNA is TGCAGCGTTGGAGTCTCCCCCCCTGAAGCTTTCTTT. Translation gives CSVGVSPPEAFF. Looking up the rest from reference TRBV29-1 and TRBJ1-1 gives the full variable domain: SAVISQKPSRDICQRGTSLTIQCQVDSQVTMMFWYRQQPGQSLTLIATANQGSEATYESGFVIDKFPISRPNLTFSTLTVSNMSPEDSSIYLCSVGVSPPEAFFGQGTRLTVV.

The V and J genes are TRBV5-4 and TRBJ2-7; no clear D gene. There are 12 residues in the CDR3. Trimming took 1 base from V and 3 from J, leaving 5 bases between them. The germline V gene has CDR1 SGHNT and CDR2 YYREEE (reference sequence). This CDR3 is CASSLYFYEQYF. CDR3 sequence (DNA): TGTGCCAGCAGCTTGTACTTCTACGAGCAGTACTTC. The whole variable domain, remainder taken from reference TRBV5-4 and TRBJ2-7, is ETGVTQSPTHLIKTRGQQVTLRCSSQSGHNTVSWYQQALGQGPQFIFQYYREEENGRGNFPPRFSGLQFPNYSSELNVNALELDDSALYLCASSLYFYEQYFGPGTRLTVT.

The rearrangement links TRBV5-4 to TRBJ2-2, with 9 bases aligning to TRBD1. Germline CDR1 SGHNT, CDR2 YYREEE (reference sequence). The CDR3 totals 16 residues. V was clipped by 4 bases and J by 1 base; unmatched bases: 5. As DNA, the CDR3 is TGTGCCAGCAGCCTGCGACAGGGGGTGAACACCGGGGAGCTGTTTTTT. Translation gives CASSLRQGVNTGELFF.